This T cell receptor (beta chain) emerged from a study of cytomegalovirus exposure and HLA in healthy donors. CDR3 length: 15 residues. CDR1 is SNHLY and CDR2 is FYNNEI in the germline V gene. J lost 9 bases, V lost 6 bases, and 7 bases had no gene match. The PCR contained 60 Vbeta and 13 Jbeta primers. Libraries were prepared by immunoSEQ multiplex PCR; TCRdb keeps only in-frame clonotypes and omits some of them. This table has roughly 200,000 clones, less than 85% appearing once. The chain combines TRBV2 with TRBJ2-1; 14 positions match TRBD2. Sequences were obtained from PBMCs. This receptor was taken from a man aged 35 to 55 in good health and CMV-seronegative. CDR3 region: CASRKGTSGSAEQFF. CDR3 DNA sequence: TGTGCCAGCAGGAAAGGGACTAGCGGGAGTGCTGAGCAGTTCTTC.